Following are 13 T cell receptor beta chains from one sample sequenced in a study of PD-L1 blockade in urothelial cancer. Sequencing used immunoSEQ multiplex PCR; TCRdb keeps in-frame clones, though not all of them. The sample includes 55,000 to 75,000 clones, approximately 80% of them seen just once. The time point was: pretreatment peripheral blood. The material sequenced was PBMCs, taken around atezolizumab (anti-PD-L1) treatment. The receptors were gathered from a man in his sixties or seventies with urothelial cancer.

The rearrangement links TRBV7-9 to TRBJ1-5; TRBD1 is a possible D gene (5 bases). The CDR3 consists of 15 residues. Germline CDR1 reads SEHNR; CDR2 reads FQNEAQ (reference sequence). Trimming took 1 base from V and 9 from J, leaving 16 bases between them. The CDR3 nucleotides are TGTGCCAGCAGCTTAGGCGTTGGGGCCTTATGGCCCCAGCATTTT. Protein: CASSLGVGALWPQHF.

The CDR3 nucleotides are TGTGCCAGCAGCGTATCGGGACTAGCGGGAGGAGGTCGAAATGAGCAGTTCTTC. Its protein is CASSVSGLAGGGRNEQFF. The rearrangement uses TRBV9 and TRBJ2-1, with 15 bases identical to TRBD2. The trim removed 1 base at V and 7 bases at J, leaving 9 bases unmatched. Germline V gene data show CDR1 as SGDLS and CDR2 as YYNGEE. This CDR3 has 18 amino acids. Using reference TRBV9 and TRBJ2-1 for the parts outside the CDR3, the full variable domain is DSGVTQTPKHLITATGQRVTLRCSPRSGDLSVYWYQQSLDQGLQFLIQYYNGEERAKGNILERFSAQQFPDLHSELNLSSLELGDSALYFCASSVSGLAGGGRNEQFFGPGTRLTVL.

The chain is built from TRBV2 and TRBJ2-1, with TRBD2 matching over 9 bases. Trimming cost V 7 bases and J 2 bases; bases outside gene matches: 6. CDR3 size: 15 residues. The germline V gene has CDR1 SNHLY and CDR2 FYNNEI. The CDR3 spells CASTSGTSPYNEQFF. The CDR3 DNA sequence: TGTGCCAGCACTTCCGGGACTAGCCCCTACAATGAGCAGTTCTTC.

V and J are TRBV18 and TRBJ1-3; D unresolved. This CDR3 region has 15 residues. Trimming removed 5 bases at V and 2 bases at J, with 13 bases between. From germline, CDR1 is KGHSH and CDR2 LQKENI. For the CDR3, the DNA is TGTGCCAGCTCATTAACCGGAGAACCTGGAAACACCATATATTTT. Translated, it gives CASSLTGEPGNTIYF. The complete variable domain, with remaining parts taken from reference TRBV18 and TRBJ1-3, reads NAGVMQNPRHLVRRRGQEARLRCSPMKGHSHVYWYRQLPEEGLKFMVYLQKENIIDESGMPKERFSAEFPKEGPSILRIQQVVRGDSAAYFCASSLTGEPGNTIYFGEGSWLTVV.

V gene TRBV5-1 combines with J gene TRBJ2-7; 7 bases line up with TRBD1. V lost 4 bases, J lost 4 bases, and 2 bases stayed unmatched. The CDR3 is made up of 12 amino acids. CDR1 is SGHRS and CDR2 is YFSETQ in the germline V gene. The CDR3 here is CASSQGDYEQYF. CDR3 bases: TGCGCCAGCAGCCAGGGGGATTACGAGCAGTACTTC.

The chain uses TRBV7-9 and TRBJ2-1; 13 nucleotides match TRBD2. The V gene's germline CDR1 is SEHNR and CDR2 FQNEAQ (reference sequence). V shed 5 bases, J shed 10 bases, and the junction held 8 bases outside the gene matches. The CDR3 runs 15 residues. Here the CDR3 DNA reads TGTGCCAGCAGCCCCACTAGCGGGAGGGCCGAGGAGCAGTTCTTC. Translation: CASSPTSGRAEEQFF.

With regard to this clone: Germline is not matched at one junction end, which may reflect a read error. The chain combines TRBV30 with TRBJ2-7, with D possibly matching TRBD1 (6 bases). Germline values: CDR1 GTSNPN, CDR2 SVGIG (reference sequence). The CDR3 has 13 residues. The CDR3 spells CAWSSETGLTPNF. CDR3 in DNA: TGTGCCTGGAGTTCCGAGACAGGATTGACCCCAAACTTC.

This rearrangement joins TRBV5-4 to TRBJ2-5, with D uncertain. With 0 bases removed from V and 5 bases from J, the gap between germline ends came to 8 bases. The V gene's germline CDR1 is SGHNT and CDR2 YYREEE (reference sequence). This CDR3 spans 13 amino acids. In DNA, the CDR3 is TGTGCCAGCAGCTTGGAGGTGAGGGAGACCCAGTACTTC. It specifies CASSLEVRETQYF.

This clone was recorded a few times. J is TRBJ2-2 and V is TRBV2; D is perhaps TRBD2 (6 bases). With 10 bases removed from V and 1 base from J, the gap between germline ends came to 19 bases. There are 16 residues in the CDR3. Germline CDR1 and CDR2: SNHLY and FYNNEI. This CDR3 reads CAIRTIGTRNTGELFF. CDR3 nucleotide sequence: TGTGCCATACGGACGATCGGGACTCGGAACACCGGGGAGCTGTTTTTT.

CDR3 coding DNA: TGTGCCAGCAGCTTAGAGGGACTAGCGGGCAATGAGCAGTTCTTC. Protein sequence: CASSLEGLAGNEQFF. The gene calls are TRBV11-3 and TRBJ2-1; 12 bases align to TRBD2. The CDR3 sequence is 15 residues long. CDR1 and CDR2 from the germline V gene are SGHNT and YENEEA. V dropped 0 bases and J dropped 6; count of bases not matched to a gene: 0. Looking up the rest from reference TRBV11-3 and TRBJ2-1 gives the full variable domain: EAGVVQSPRYKIIEKKQPVAFWCNPISGHNTLYWYLQNLGQGPELLIRYENEEAVDDSQLPKDRFSAERLKGVDSTLKIQPAELGDSAVYLCASSLEGLAGNEQFFGPGTRLTVL.

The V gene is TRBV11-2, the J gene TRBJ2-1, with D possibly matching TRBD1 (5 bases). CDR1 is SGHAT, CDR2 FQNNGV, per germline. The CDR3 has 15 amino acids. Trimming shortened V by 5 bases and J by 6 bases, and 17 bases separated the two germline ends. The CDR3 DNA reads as TGTGCCAGCAGCGAAACGGACACTGGCGGCAATGAGCAGTTCTTC. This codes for CASSETDTGGNEQFF.

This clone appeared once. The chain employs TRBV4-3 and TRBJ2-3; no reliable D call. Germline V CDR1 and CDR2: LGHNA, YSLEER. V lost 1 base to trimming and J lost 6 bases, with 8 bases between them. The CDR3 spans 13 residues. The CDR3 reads CASSQGGVDTQYF. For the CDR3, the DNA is TGCGCCAGCAGCCAAGGAGGAGTTGATACGCAGTATTTT.

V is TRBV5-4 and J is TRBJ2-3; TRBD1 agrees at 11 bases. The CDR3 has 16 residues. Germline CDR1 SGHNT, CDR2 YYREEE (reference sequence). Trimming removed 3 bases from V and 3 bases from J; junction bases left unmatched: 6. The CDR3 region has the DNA TGTGCCAGCAGCTCGCGGGACAGGGGGATGACAGATACGCAGTATTTT. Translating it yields CASSSRDRGMTDTQYF.